Below are 8 T cell receptor beta chains sequenced from a single sample in a study of shared clonotypes between healthy human individuals (dated by TCRdb to the early 2020s). The receptor library was made with the immunoSEQ multiplex PCR assay. This is the immuneACCESS table as TCRdb keeps it, with only in-frame sequences that have V and J called. A part of the clones is gone; compared with another copy, unresolved V genes explain less than half, and the rest is unexplained. The sample table lists about a million clones, about three quarters of them with a count of one. The ten largest clonotypes hold roughly 1.5% of the sample. The sequencing sample was made of memory CD4+ T cells sorted from blood. In the paper's terms, the cell subset or site label means: CD45RA-negative fraction. The receptors here all came from a young man in good health.

J is TRBJ1-5 and V is TRBV2, with no clear D. CDR1 is SNHLY, CDR2 FYNNEI, per germline. The V end was cut by 4 bases, the J end by 4 bases, with 11 bases between. The CDR3 extends over 14 amino acids. CDR3 in DNA: TGTGCCAGCAGTGGCAGGAGTAATAATCAGCCCCAGCATTTT. Amino acids: CASSGRSNNQPQHF.

Regarding this clone: This could be a read error, since a much larger clone is one nucleotide away. In nucleotides, the CDR3 is TGCGCCAGCAGCCAAGTAAGTCAGACGGCCACTGAAGCTTTCTTT. Its protein product is CASSQVSQTATEAFF. J is TRBJ1-1 and V is TRBV4-1; D unclear. Between the trimmed V and J ends, which lost 1 base and 4 bases, there was a span of 13 bases. Germline CDR1 is MGHRA and CDR2 is YSYEKL. The CDR3 has 15 residues.

The CDR3 nucleotides read TGTGCCAGCAGTTTTCCCGGGACTAGTAACGAGCAGTACTTC. This translates into CASSFPGTSNEQYF. The rearrangement joins TRBV27 to TRBJ2-7; 8 bases line up with TRBD2. CDR1 is MNHEY, CDR2 SMNVEV, per germline (reference sequence). The CDR3 runs 14 residues. Germline trimming cut 3 bases from V and 5 bases from J; bases unmatched to any gene: 6.

V gene TRBV7-9 combines with J gene TRBJ1-5; D is undetermined. CDR1 is SEHNR, CDR2 FQNEAQ, per germline (reference sequence). The CDR3 is 15 residues long. V was shortened by 5 bases and J by 2 bases, with 13 bases between the two germline ends. The CDR3 bases are TGTGCCAGCAGCCGGGAGGGTTTGGGCAATCAGCCCCAGCATTTT. It encodes CASSREGLGNQPQHF. The full variable domain, completed using reference TRBV7-9 and TRBJ1-5, is DTGVSQNPRHKITKRGQNVTFRCDPISEHNRLYWYRQTLGQGPEFLTYFQNEAQLEKSRLLSDRFSAERPKGSFSTLEIQRTEQGDSAMYLCASSREGLGNQPQHFGDGTRLSIL.

The rearrangement links TRBV9 to TRBJ2-5, with D perhaps being TRBD1 or TRBD2 (5 bases each). V lost 3 bases to trimming and J lost 5 bases, with 17 bases between them. The germline V gene has CDR1 SGDLS and CDR2 YYNGEE. The CDR3 runs 15 residues. CDR3 in DNA: TGTGCCAGCAGCGCCAACGGGGACGGGCGGGAGACCCAGTACTTC. Its translation: CASSANGDGRETQYF. The full variable domain, completed using reference TRBV9 and TRBJ2-5, is DSGVTQTPKHLITATGQRVTLRCSPRSGDLSVYWYQQSLDQGLQFLIQYYNGEERAKGNILERFSAQQFPDLHSELNLSSLELGDSALYFCASSANGDGRETQYFGPGTRLLVL.

This clone was seen ten or more times. V gene TRBV5-4 combines with J gene TRBJ1-3, with D unclear. The CDR3 is made up of 15 amino acids. V lost 0 bases and J lost 4, with 11 bases in between. CDR1 and CDR2 (germline): SGHNT, YYREEE (reference sequence). The CDR3 loop is CASSLAGGPGNTIYF. The CDR3, as DNA: TGTGCCAGCAGCTTGGCCGGCGGCCCGGGAAACACCATATATTTT.

This clone has just a few counts. The chain links TRBV7-2 to TRBJ2-7, with 7 bases lining up with TRBD1. Germline V gives CDR1 SGHTA, CDR2 FQGNSA. With V trimmed by 5 bases and J by 7 bases, 17 bases remained unmatched. The CDR3 is 16 amino acids. CDR3 protein: CASSPGQAPGTREQYF. In nucleotides, the CDR3 is TGTGCCAGCAGCCCCGGACAGGCCCCGGGGACGCGGGAGCAGTACTTC.

The chain uses TRBV7-8 and TRBJ1-2; TRBD1 matches 9 bases. With 5 bases clipped from V and 5 bases from J, the junction kept 12 bases outside the gene matches. The CDR3 has 16 residues. Germline lookup yields CDR1 SGHVS and CDR2 FQNEAQ. The CDR3 loop is CASSRLTQGAGYGYTF. As DNA, the CDR3 is TGTGCCAGCAGCCGCTTAACACAGGGGGCAGGGTATGGCTACACCTTC. Combining the CDR3 with reference TRBV7-8 and TRBJ1-2 gives the whole variable domain GAGVSQSPRYKVAKRGQDVALRCDPISGHVSLFWYQQALGQGPEFLTYFQNEAQLDKSGLPSDRFFAERPEGSVSTLKIQRTQQEDSAVYLCASSRLTQGAGYGYTFGSGTRLTVV.